Sequencing of this T cell receptor beta chain was carried out in a study of cytomegalovirus exposure and HLA in healthy donors. Study-level results: Earlier analysis yielded a pattern in which most TCR beta V segments were productive about 90% or about 30% of the time. A later analysis found TCR association rates differed by HLA locus, highest for DRB1 and lowest for HLA-C. Reports indicate that TCR beta sequences accurately predicted the HLA-A and HLA-B alleles of most subjects.

Researchers ran the PCR with 60 Vbeta and 13 Jbeta primers. In the study's own analysis: A follow-up analysis tallied 73 million or so unique TCR beta chains, roughly 11 million shared. Repertoires were generated with immunoSEQ multiplex PCR, while TCRdb's copy carries only in-frame clones and drops some. The DNA gave D and trimming, while V, J and clone size come from that table. The sample holds 130,000 or so clones, around three quarters seen once. Details on this clone: Its matching antigen is unknown.

The CDR3 has 14 residues. Deletions cut 2 bases from V and 2 bases from J, with 10 bases between. Per germline, CDR1 SGHNT and CDR2 YYREEE (reference sequence). The gene calls are TRBV5-4 and TRBJ2-5, with D possibly matching TRBD1 (6 bases). What was sequenced was PBMCs. The clonotype comes from a middle-aged man in good health and CMV-seronegative. The CDR3 DNA sequence: TGTGCCAGCAGCTTACGGACAGTGCAAGAGACCCAGTACTTC. It encodes CASSLRTVQETQYF.